What follows are 5 T cell receptor beta chains derived from one specimen sequenced in a study of blood T cells in healthy people across ages. A second PCR of 7 to 11 cycles used a sample-barcoded 5' primer and a J-beta primer mix. TCRdb re-called the 5' RACE reads with MiXCR, one entry per CDR3 protein. Of approximately 580,000 distinct CDR3 sequences in the sample, about 25% were seen once. These records were also assigned to another study, of T cells of mothers and their children.

The sequencing input was blood. These receptors all come from a boy aged 5-17 years in good health.

This clonotype was counted between two and nine times. The chain recombines TRBV6-6 with TRBJ1-5; D is uncertain. The CDR3 length is 14 residues. Trimming stripped 7 bases from V and 0 bases from J, with 10 bases between. In germline, CDR1 is MNHNY, CDR2 SVGAGI (reference sequence). This CDR3 is CASNPSNSNQPQHF. As DNA, the CDR3 is TGTGCCAGCAACCCCTCTAATAGCAATCAGCCCCAGCATTTT.

As for this clonotype: A much larger clone differs by one base, so this may be a read error. The chain is built from TRBV29-1 and TRBJ2-5, with 7 nucleotides matching TRBD2. The CDR3 extends over 13 amino acids. The V gene's germline CDR1 is SQVTM and CDR2 ANQGSEA. The CDR3, as DNA: TGCAGCGTTGGAGTTGCTAGCGGAGAGACCCGGTACTTC. Its translation: CSVGVASGETRYF. The variable domain in full, with the rest retrieved from reference TRBV29-1 and TRBJ2-5, is SAVISQKPSRDICQRGTSLTIQCQVDSQVTMMFWYRQQPGQSLTLIATANQGSEATYESGFVIDKFPISRPNLTFSTLTVSNMSPEDSSIYLCSVGVASGETRYFGPGTRLLVL.

This clonotype was picked up a small number of times. The J gene is TRBJ2-3, the V gene TRBV9; D perhaps matches TRBD2 (6 bases). CDR1 SGDLS and CDR2 YYNGEE come from the germline V gene. The ends were cut back, 0 bases at V and 3 bases at J, with 8 bases in the middle. The CDR3 runs 14 residues. The CDR3 DNA reads TGTGCCAGCAGCGTAGACCGGGGGACAGATACGCAGTATTTT. Residues: CASSVDRGTDTQYF.

This clonotype was counted between two and nine times. One end of the junction is discordant with germline, which a read error may explain. The chain combines TRBV7-9 with TRBJ2-1; 8 bases fit TRBD1. TRBJ2-7 matches the DNA end more closely, so the J call is doubtful. Germline CDR1 reads SEHNR; CDR2 reads FQNEAQ (reference sequence). CDR3 length: 12 residues. The CDR3, as DNA: TGTACCAGCAGCCCGACAGGGGAGGAGCAGTACTTC. Translation gives CTSSPTGEEQYF.

V is TRBV20-1 and J is TRBJ2-2; 12 nucleotides align to TRBD2. Per germline, CDR1 DFQATT and CDR2 SNEGSKA (reference sequence). Trimming took 3 bases from V and 6 from J; bases not matched to a gene: 14. This CDR3 is built from 18 residues. The CDR3 DNA is TGCAGTGCTAGGAACTCACTCGGACTAGCGGGGAATCCCGGGGAGCTGTTTTTT. This encodes CSARNSLGLAGNPGELFF.